The 4 T cell receptor beta chains presented below share a single source sample, sequenced in a study of T cell responses to AZD1222 COVID-19 vaccine. The method was immunoSEQ multiplex PCR; TCRdb's version includes in-frame clones alone and lacks a portion of them. Here the sample spans under 200,000 clones, about 90% being singletons. The starting material was peripheral blood, obtained on day 0 of AZD1222 vaccination. The source is an adult in good health.

The chain recombines TRBV5-1 with TRBJ2-1; TRBD2 matches 10 bases. The CDR3 spans 15 residues. Germline CDR1 SGHRS, CDR2 YFSETQ. V trimming: 2 bases; J trimming: 8 bases; junction bases outside the gene matches: 7. The CDR3 nucleotides are TGCGCCAGCAGCTTAGCGGGGGGGCGATTTGATGAGCAGTTCTTC. Amino acids: CASSLAGGRFDEQFF.

V and J are TRBV6-1 and TRBJ1-2, with D hard to call. The germline V gene has CDR1 MNHNS and CDR2 SASEGT. This CDR3 comprises 15 residues. V was pared by 2 bases and J by 2 bases, with 12 bases between. CDR3 loop: CASSENGRGNYGYTF. The CDR3 nucleotides are TGTGCCAGCAGTGAAAACGGGCGGGGAAACTATGGCTACACCTTC.

The chain employs TRBV30 and TRBJ1-5; TRBD1 matches 8 bases. From germline, CDR1 is GTSNPN and CDR2 SVGIG (reference sequence). The ends lost 5 bases at V and 5 bases at J; junction bases unmatched: 8. CDR3 length: 14 amino acids. CDR3 amino acids: CAWQLDRGDQPQHF. The DNA for the CDR3 is TGTGCCTGGCAACTCGACAGGGGTGATCAGCCCCAGCATTTT.

The V call is TRBV5-1, the J call TRBJ2-5; 9 bases are a match to TRBD2. Trimming took 4 bases from V and 4 from J; bases not matched to a gene: 8. The CDR3 covers 15 residues. Germline V gives CDR1 SGHRS, CDR2 YFSETQ. CDR3 protein: CASSDKAGGGETQYF. CDR3 bases: TGCGCCAGCAGCGATAAAGCGGGAGGTGGAGAGACCCAGTACTTC.